This T cell receptor (beta chain) was captured by sequencing in a study of OX40 agonist ivuxolimab in advanced cancers. Study-wide context: A male proportion of 82.7% was recorded, with mean age around 62 years and range roughly 20 to 85.

Trimming took off 5 bases at V and 5 bases at J, with 22 bases between the two ends. The CDR3 has 17 residues. From germline, CDR1 is SEHNR and CDR2 FQNEAQ (reference sequence). Sequencing was performed with immunoSEQ multiplex PCR; in TCRdb, only in-frame clones are kept and a portion is missing. There are about 130,000 clones in the sample; about 90% occur only once, and 0.65% to 0.9% lies in the top ten. This TCR came from an adult with an advanced solid tumor such as melanoma, head and neck, liver or kidney cancer. The chain combines TRBV7-9 with TRBJ1-5, with a weak D call TRBD1 (6 bases). Sequenced material: CD4+ or CD8+ T cells sorted from blood, taken in a trial of the OX40 agonist ivuxolimab. The CDR3 nucleotides are TGTGCCAGCAGCCAAGAGGGGGACGGGGGTTCTGATCAGCCCCAGCATTTT. Its protein is CASSQEGDGGSDQPQHF.